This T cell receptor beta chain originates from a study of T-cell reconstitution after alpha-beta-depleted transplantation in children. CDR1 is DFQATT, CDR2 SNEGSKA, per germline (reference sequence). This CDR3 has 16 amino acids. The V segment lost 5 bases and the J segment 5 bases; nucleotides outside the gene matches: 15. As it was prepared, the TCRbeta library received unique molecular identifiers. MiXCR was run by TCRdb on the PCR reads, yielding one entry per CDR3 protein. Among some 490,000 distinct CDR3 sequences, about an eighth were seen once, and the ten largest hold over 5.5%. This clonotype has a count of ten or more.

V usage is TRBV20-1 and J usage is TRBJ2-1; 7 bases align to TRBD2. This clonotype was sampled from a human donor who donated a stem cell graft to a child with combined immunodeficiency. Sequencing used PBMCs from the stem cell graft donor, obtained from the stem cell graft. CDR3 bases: TGCAGTGCTCACTACGTTGTTAGCGGGCGCAACAATGAGCAGTTCTTC. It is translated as CSAHYVVSGRNNEQFF.